This T cell receptor (beta chain) was identified during a study of T cell responses to AZD1222 COVID-19 vaccine. Findings and limits, study-wide: Spike regions recognized by vaccine-associated CD4 TCRs spanned the protein, led by 160-218 and 743-854. White British donors predominated, females outnumbered males, and clonal diversity was possibly underestimated.

The CDR3 spans 17 residues. With V trimmed by 1 base and J by 4 bases, 6 bases remained unmatched. From germline, CDR1 is LNHNV and CDR2 YYDKDF (reference sequence). A word on this clone: Its specificity is unknown.

Second-dose timings of about 4 or about 12 weeks were pooled. Using immunoSEQ multiplex PCR, the repertoire was profiled, and TCRdb retains in-frame clones only, with some absent. The sample gives around 91,000 clones, 90% to 95% of which show up once; around 8.3% is in the top ten. The clonotype was recovered from an adult who received the AZD1222 COVID-19 vaccine. V and J are TRBV15 and TRBJ2-1; 11 bases are shared with TRBD2. Sample: peripheral blood, taken 28 days after the second AZD1222 dose. The CDR3 coding sequence is TGTGCCACCAGCAGAGGCAAATGGACTAGCGGGTACAATGAGCAGTTCTTC. This codes for CATSRGKWTSGYNEQFF.